This TCR beta chain was profiled in a study of T cells in Graves' hyperthyroidism and ophthalmopathy (dated by TCRdb to about 2019). The study in broad terms: Peripheral blood samples were taken at initial diagnosis, before any treatment was given. TCR Vbeta CDR3 sequencing of approximately 140 peripheral blood samples (more than 40 ophthalmopathy, roughly 72 hyperthyroidism and around 17 progressor patients) is reported in the paper. After sampling, hyperthyroidism patients received methimazole starting at 30 mg daily, and ophthalmopathy patients received high-dose intravenous methylprednisolone. Prospective prediction of ophthalmopathy was tested in an independent validation cohort consisting of 18 hyperthyroidism patients and approximately 16 patients who later progressed to ophthalmopathy. The 100 or so discovery patients were randomly split 7:3 into training and test sets. The study also compared thyroid tissue and blood T-cell repertoires from several Graves' hyperthyroidism patients. To identify distinguishing TCR V-J signatures, a discovery cohort of 100 patients was used, comprising 43 with Graves' ophthalmopathy and approximately 58 with stable Graves' hyperthyroidism. Findings and caveats that apply to the study as a whole: No statistical method was used to fix the sample size in advance, and group allocation was not hidden from the investigators. In cross-validation, a model built on a 13 V-J signature told ophthalmopathy apart from stable hyperthyroidism with less than 90% sensitivity and roughly 82% specificity, and in testing the same model reached 80%/75%. In validation, progression to ophthalmopathy was predicted by the model with nearly 71% sensitivity and nearly 75% specificity, a median of about 6.8 months before onset. Most expanded thyroid clonotypes (frequency above 0.001) were also detected in blood, suggesting blood repertoires may reflect thyroid immune responses.

On this clonotype: Its recognized antigen is unknown. Base qualities are missing; no much larger clone stands one base away.

The TCR beta CDR3 regions were amplified from RNA transcripts. A first-round RT-PCR of the TCR CDR3 used the HTBI primer set with the Qiagen OneStep RT-PCR kit. Libraries were constructed in a second round of multiplex PCR, after which size selection and purification were carried out. Sequencing of the libraries was done on an Illumina HiSeq2000 using paired-end 100 bp reads. In the authors' own workflow: Raw data were processed with SOAPnuke, discarding reads with adapters, uncalled bases, mean Phred below 15, or no exact constant-primer or identifier match. COPE v1.2.5 was used to merge the high-quality paired reads, and each unique nucleotide sequence was defined as a clonotype. MiTCR v1.1 was used to align clonotypes to the IMGT TRBV, TRBD and TRBJ reference segments. The analysis included only V-J combinations with a frequency above 0.0001, which together covered around 99% of the repertoires. The TCS score was defined as the ratio of F50 (clonal expansion) to E x V (chaos), calculated using BLOSUM62-based TCRdist between CDR3 peptides within each V-J. Welch's t-statistics and random forest reduced several hundred V-J features to about 12, which were used in a naive Bayes classifier (R e1071). TCRdb ran its own pipeline on the public reads, namely fastp trimming at Q25 and MiXCR clone calling, and kept in-frame beta chains. Each CDR3 protein appears once, grouped with its most common genes and DNA. TCRdb, rather than the study authors, made the V and J calls. The sample has under 700,000 distinct CDR3 sequences on record, over 15% of them singletons. The ten largest clones represent 18% of the sample.

Graves' hyperthyroidism was defined as stable when no progression to ophthalmopathy occurred over 18 months of follow-up. Hyperthyroidism patients were newly diagnosed, had a disease duration of under 2 months, and were aged 18 to 65 years. Exclusion was applied to patients with uncontrolled infections, other autoimmune diseases, pregnancy or lactation. Diagnoses were established on the basis of clinical symptoms, serum thyroxine and TRAb, thyroid ultrasound, and orbital computed tomography. Ficoll-Paque density gradient centrifugation was used to isolate PBMCs from around 10 ml of fresh peripheral blood. Total RNA was extracted using Trizol reagent, and RNA quality was assessed on an Agilent 2100 Bioanalyzer. Reading from cysteine to phenylalanine, the CDR3 counts 20 amino acids. Just CDR3 DNA is preserved here, 60 bases in frame from base 1. The V and J ends are trimmed by 5 bases and 3 bases, leaving 32 bases between them. CDR1 is given as MDHEN and CDR2 as SYDVKM, both from the germline V gene.

This clonotype was sampled from a woman aged 18 to 35 with Graves' hyperthyroidism. Recombination linked TRBV28 to TRBJ2-7; the D element could tentatively be TRBD1 or TRBD2, as 6 bases agree for each. The sample consisted of blood. The bases read TGTGCCAGCAGTACAAACAGGGAGGCGAACACCGGGGCGCGAGGCTACGAGCAGTACTTC. Its protein is CASSTNREANTGARGYEQYF.